Listed here are 27 T cell receptor beta chains from one sample, sequenced in a study of cytomegalovirus exposure and HLA in healthy donors. A multiplex PCR was run with 60 Vbeta primers and 13 Jbeta primers. Repertoires were generated with immunoSEQ multiplex PCR, while TCRdb's copy carries only in-frame clones and drops some. The repertoire has more than 110,000 clones, about 73% of them found once; the top ten carry roughly 2%. Sample: PBMCs. These receptors were obtained from an older woman in good health and CMV-seropositive.

The genes are TRBV30 and TRBJ2-7; D may be TRBD1 (5 bases). The CDR3 contains 13 residues. CDR1 is GTSNPN, CDR2 SVGIG, per germline (reference sequence). V was trimmed by 7 bases and J by 4 bases, leaving 17 bases between them. CDR3 DNA sequence: TGTGCCTCGGAAGGTACAGGCTCTTACGAGCAGTACTTC. Amino acids: CASEGTGSYEQYF.

Remarks on this clone: The junction does not match germline at one end; this may be a read error. The V and J genes are TRBV6-1 and TRBJ2-7; no firm D call. This CDR3 has 10 residues. Germline CDR1 and CDR2: MNHNS and SASEGT. CDR3 sequence: CASGLPKADF. The CDR3 nucleotides are TGTGCCAGCGGCTTGCCGAAGGCGGACTTC.

This chain uses TRBV4-1 with TRBJ1-2; 7 bases agree with TRBD1. The CDR3 loop spans 15 amino acids. Germline lookup yields CDR1 MGHRA and CDR2 YSYEKL. V was pared by 0 bases and J by 5 bases, with 6 bases of the junction left unmatched. The CDR3 DNA is TGCGCCAGCAGCCAAGACCGACAGGGTGTTTATGGCTACACCTTC. Translation gives CASSQDRQGVYGYTF.

The chain links TRBV5-1 to TRBJ2-1; D not certain. The CDR3 totals 11 residues. The germline V gene has CDR1 SGHRS and CDR2 YFSETQ. V gave up 4 bases and J gave up 9 bases, with 8 bases separating them. The CDR3 DNA reads as TGCGCCAGCAGCGTCGTCGGTGAGCAGTTCTTC. This translates into CASSVVGEQFF.

The chain combines TRBV7-2 with TRBJ2-1, with TRBD2 matching over 15 bases. The germline V gene encodes CDR1 SGHTA and CDR2 FQGNSA. The CDR3 sequence is 17 residues long. V shed 5 bases and J 9 bases; nucleotides not matched to a gene: 11. In DNA, the CDR3 is TGTGCCAGCAGCCTAACCGGGACTAGCGGGAGGCGGGGTGAGCAGTTCTTC. Translation gives CASSLTGTSGRRGEQFF.

CDR3 loop: CASSLRTAYTEAFF. CDR3 in DNA: TGTGCCAGCAGTTTACGGACAGCCTATACTGAAGCTTTCTTT. The rearrangement joins TRBV28 to TRBJ1-1; D may be TRBD1 (6 bases). This CDR3 is 14 amino acids long. The V end was cut by 2 bases, the J end by 5 bases, with 12 bases between. The germline CDR1 and CDR2 sequences are MDHEN and SYDVKM.

This clone was counted a few times. CDR3 DNA: TGTGCCAGCTCACCACTTGGGGGGACGAACACTGAAGCTTTCTTT. It codes for CASSPLGGTNTEAFF. The chain is built from TRBV18 and TRBJ1-1; possible D gene TRBD1, 5 bases. The V and J ends lost 1 base and 1 base respectively, with 10 bases between them. Per the germline V gene, CDR1 is KGHSH and CDR2 is LQKENI. The CDR3 contains 15 residues.

This chain uses TRBV4-1 with TRBJ1-2, with D possibly being TRBD1 (5 bases). CDR1 and CDR2 from the germline V gene are MGHRA and YSYEKL. There are 16 residues in the CDR3. V was clipped by 0 bases and J by 9 bases, with 20 bases between them. This CDR3 is CASSQEGGARQRSYTF. CDR3 DNA: TGCGCCAGCAGCCAAGAAGGAGGGGCGCGACAAAGGAGCTACACCTTC.

This clone has only a few counts. V is TRBV10-3 and J is TRBJ1-1, with D tentatively TRBD1 (6 bases). This CDR3 is 13 amino acids long. Germline CDR1 and CDR2: ENHRY and SYGVKD. With 10 bases removed from V and 1 base from J, the gap between germline ends came to 13 bases. The CDR3 is CASQQGTNTEAFF. The CDR3 nucleotides read TGTGCCAGTCAACAGGGCACGAACACTGAAGCTTTCTTT.

DNA for the CDR3: TGTGCCAGCAGCTTAGAGGGGGCCTCCACCTATGGCTACACCTTC. Its translation: CASSLEGASTYGYTF. The chain combines TRBV11-2 with TRBJ1-2; tentative D call: TRBD1 (6 bases). Germline assignment: CDR1 SGHAT and CDR2 FQNNGV. V lost 0 bases and J 4 bases, leaving 12 bases between the germline ends. The CDR3 spans 15 residues.

This clone has a handful of counts. The chain couples TRBV5-1 to TRBJ1-4; no firm D call. Trimming left V 3 bases short and J 0 bases short, with 12 bases between. The CDR3 extends over 16 amino acids. Germline lookup yields CDR1 SGHRS and CDR2 YFSETQ. The CDR3 sequence is CASSYTPGATNEKLFF. Written as DNA, the CDR3 is TGCGCCAGCAGCTACACACCCGGGGCAACTAATGAAAAACTGTTTTTT.

The chain joins TRBV30 to TRBJ2-5; 12 bases align to TRBD2. The length of the CDR3 is 19 residues. Germline assignment: CDR1 GTSNPN and CDR2 SVGIG (reference sequence). The V segment lost 0 bases and the J segment 0 bases; nucleotides outside the gene matches: 11. The CDR3 sequence is CAWSVGWTSGATYQETQYF. The CDR3 region has the DNA TGTGCCTGGAGTGTAGGTTGGACTAGCGGGGCGACCTACCAAGAGACCCAGTACTTC.

The chain is built from TRBV2 and TRBJ1-1, with no clear D. Germline V gene sequence: CDR1 SNHLY, CDR2 FYNNEI. The CDR3 totals 12 residues. Trimming cost V 2 bases and J 1 base, with 2 bases left between them. CDR3 DNA sequence: TGTGCCAGCAGTGAACAGAACACTGAAGCTTTCTTT. Residues: CASSEQNTEAFF.

The chain couples TRBV5-4 to TRBJ1-5; 11 bases fit TRBD1. Germline CDR1 SGHNT, CDR2 YYREEE (reference sequence). The V gene end was trimmed by 4 bases and the J gene end by 6 bases; junction bases not matched to a gene: 6. The CDR3 length is 15 residues. CDR3 amino acids: CASSPDRGQGQPQHF. In nucleotides, the CDR3 is TGTGCCAGCAGCCCGGACAGGGGGCAAGGTCAGCCCCAGCATTTT.

This chain joins TRBV19 and TRBJ2-2; D not resolved. This CDR3 region has 11 residues. Germline CDR1 LNHDA, CDR2 SQIVND (reference sequence). Trimming took 8 bases from V and 5 from J, leaving 6 bases between them. For the CDR3, the DNA is TGTGCCAGTTCCAATACCGGGGAGCTGTTTTTT. It codes for CASSNTGELFF.

This clone was counted a single time. The rearrangement uses TRBV29-1 and TRBJ2-1, with 9 bases identical to TRBD2. Germline V CDR1 and CDR2: SQVTM, ANQGSEA. The CDR3 has 15 residues. Trimming removed 0 bases from V and 5 bases from J; junction bases left unmatched: 5. CDR3 sequence reads: CSVEDLASGNNEQFF. CDR3 coding DNA: TGCAGCGTTGAAGATCTTGCTAGCGGGAACAATGAGCAGTTCTTC.

V usage is TRBV7-9 and J usage is TRBJ1-1; D uncertain. The CDR3 is made up of 15 amino acids. V lost 1 base, J lost 1 base, and 10 bases lay in between. Germline V gene data show CDR1 as SEHNR and CDR2 as FQNEAQ (reference sequence). DNA of the CDR3: TGTGCCAGCAGCTTAGTAAGCGGGCGGAACACTGAAGCTTTCTTT. This codes for CASSLVSGRNTEAFF.

The rearrangement uses TRBV28 and TRBJ1-1; D not resolved. V was shortened by 7 bases and J by 3 bases, with 15 bases between the two germline ends. CDR1 is MDHEN, CDR2 SYDVKM, per germline. CDR3 length: 14 amino acids. CDR3 loop: CASNIGGRDTEAFF. DNA for the CDR3: TGTGCCAGCAATATAGGAGGGAGAGACACTGAAGCTTTCTTT.

V gene TRBV10-3 combines with J gene TRBJ2-3; D is undetermined. With 3 bases removed from V and 0 bases from J, the gap between germline ends came to 7 bases. CDR1 and CDR2 (germline): ENHRY, SYGVKD. CDR3 size: 14 residues. CDR3 sequence (DNA): TGTGCCATCAGTGATGCCGGTAGCACAGATACGCAGTATTTT. Amino acids: CAISDAGSTDTQYF.

The rearrangement links TRBV18 to TRBJ1-2, with 7 bases fitting TRBD1. Germline assignment: CDR1 KGHSH and CDR2 LQKENI. The ends lost 1 base at V and 4 bases at J; junction bases unmatched: 3. This CDR3 has 14 residues. The CDR3 spells CASSPQGQFYGYTF. In nucleotides, the CDR3 is TGTGCCAGCTCACCACAGGGACAGTTCTATGGCTACACCTTC.

The V call is TRBV2, the J call TRBJ2-2, with TRBD1 identical over 7 bases. This CDR3 contains 13 residues. Looked up from germline, CDR1 is SNHLY and CDR2 is FYNNEI. The V segment lost 9 bases and the J segment 5 bases; nucleotides outside the gene matches: 6. CDR3 region: CASLQGSTGELFF. DNA of the CDR3: TGTGCCAGTTTACAGGGGTCTACCGGGGAGCTGTTTTTT. The entire variable domain, with the rest obtained from reference TRBV2 and TRBJ2-2, is as follows: EPEVTQTPSHQVTQMGQEVILRCVPISNHLYFYWYRQILGQKVEFLVSFYNNEISEKSEIFDDQFSVERPDGSNFTLKIRSTKLEDSAMYFCASLQGSTGELFFGEGSRLTVL.

The V gene is TRBV4-1, the J gene TRBJ2-7, with D unclear. The germline CDR1 and CDR2 sequences are MGHRA and YSYEKL. The V end lost 0 bases, the J end lost 0 bases, and 12 bases lay between the germline ends. CDR3 size: 16 residues. The CDR3 DNA reads as TGCGCCAGCAGCCAAGATTGGAGCGCGAGCTCCTACGAGCAGTACTTC. It translates to CASSQDWSASSYEQYF.

In its sample, this clone was seen a few times. The identical CDR3 is also encoded by other nucleotide sequences in the sample. The chain carries TRBV7-9 and TRBJ1-1, with 7 bases that match TRBD1. This CDR3 has 14 residues. Germline values: CDR1 SEHNR, CDR2 FQNEAQ (reference sequence). J was trimmed by 0 bases and V by 5 bases; bases with no gene match: 3. The CDR3 bases are TGTGCCAGCAGCCTACAGGGGATGAACACTGAAGCTTTCTTT. Residues: CASSLQGMNTEAFF.

V and J are TRBV28 and TRBJ1-2; 12 nucleotides line up with TRBD1. The germline V gene encodes CDR1 MDHEN and CDR2 SYDVKM. Trimming took 4 bases from V and 6 from J; bases not matched to a gene: 0. CDR3 size: 13 residues. Here the CDR3 DNA reads TGTGCCAGCAGTTGGGACAGGGGGCATGGCTACACCTTC. This translates into CASSWDRGHGYTF.

The chain employs TRBV19 and TRBJ1-1; D unclear. Germline V lookup: CDR1 LNHDA, CDR2 SQIVND (reference sequence). The CDR3 spans 15 residues. Trimming left V 4 bases short and J 1 base short, with 13 bases between. DNA for the CDR3: TGTGCCAGTAGTAGCAAGGAGACGGGGAACACTGAAGCTTTCTTT. This gives the protein CASSSKETGNTEAFF.

The rearrangement links TRBV9 to TRBJ2-3, with TRBD2 matching over 8 bases. There are 12 residues in the CDR3. Germline V CDR1 and CDR2: SGDLS, YYNGEE. V was pared by 6 bases and J by 5 bases, with 2 bases of the junction left unmatched. CDR3 DNA: TGTGCCAGCACGGGAGGGGGAGATACGCAGTATTTT. Its translation: CASTGGGDTQYF.

This clone has more than one count but fewer than ten. The chain recombines TRBV25-1 with TRBJ1-4; 7 nucleotides match TRBD1. Unmatched junction bases numbered 10, after V lost 7 bases and J lost 8 bases. Germline-derived CDR1 and CDR2 are MGHDK and SYGVNS. The CDR3 extends over 14 amino acids. Here the CDR3 reads CASTETGWEEKLFF. The CDR3 DNA is TGTGCCAGCACCGAGACAGGGTGGGAGGAAAAACTGTTTTTT.